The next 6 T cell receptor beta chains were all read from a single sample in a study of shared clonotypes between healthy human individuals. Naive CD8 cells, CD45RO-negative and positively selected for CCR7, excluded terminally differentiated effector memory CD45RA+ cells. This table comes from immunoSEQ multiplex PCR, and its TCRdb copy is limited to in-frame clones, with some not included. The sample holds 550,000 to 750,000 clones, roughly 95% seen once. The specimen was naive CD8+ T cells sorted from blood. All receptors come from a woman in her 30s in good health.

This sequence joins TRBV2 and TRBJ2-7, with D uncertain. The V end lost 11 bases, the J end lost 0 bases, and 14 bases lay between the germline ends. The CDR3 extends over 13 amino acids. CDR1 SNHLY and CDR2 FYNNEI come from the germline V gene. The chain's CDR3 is CAYTADPSYEQYF. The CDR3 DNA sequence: TGTGCCTATACAGCCGACCCCTCCTACGAGCAGTACTTC.

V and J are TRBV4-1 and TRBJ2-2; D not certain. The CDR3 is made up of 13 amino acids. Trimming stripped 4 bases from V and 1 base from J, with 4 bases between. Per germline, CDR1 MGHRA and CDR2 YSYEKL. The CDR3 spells CASSLRNTGELFF. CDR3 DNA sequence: TGCGCCAGCAGCCTTCGGAACACCGGGGAGCTGTTTTTT.

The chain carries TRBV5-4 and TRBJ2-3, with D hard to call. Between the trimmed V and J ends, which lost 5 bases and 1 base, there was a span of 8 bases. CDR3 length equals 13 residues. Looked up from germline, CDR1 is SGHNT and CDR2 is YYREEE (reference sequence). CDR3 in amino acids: CASRTRGTDTQYF. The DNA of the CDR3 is TGTGCCAGCAGGACCAGAGGCACAGATACGCAGTATTTT.

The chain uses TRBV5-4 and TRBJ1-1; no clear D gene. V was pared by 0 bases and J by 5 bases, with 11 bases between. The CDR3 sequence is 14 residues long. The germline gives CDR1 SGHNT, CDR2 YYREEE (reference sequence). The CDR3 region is CASSLEHTTTEAFF. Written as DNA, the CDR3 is TGTGCCAGCAGCTTGGAACATACAACTACTGAAGCTTTCTTT.

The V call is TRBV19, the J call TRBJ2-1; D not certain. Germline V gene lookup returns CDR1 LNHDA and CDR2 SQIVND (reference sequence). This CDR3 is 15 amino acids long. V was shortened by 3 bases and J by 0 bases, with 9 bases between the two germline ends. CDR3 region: CASSIFADSYNEQFF. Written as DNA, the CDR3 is TGTGCCAGTAGTATTTTTGCGGACTCCTACAATGAGCAGTTCTTC.

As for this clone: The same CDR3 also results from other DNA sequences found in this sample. CDR3 DNA sequence: TGTGCCAGCAGTTTATTGTCGAACACCGGGGAGCTGTTTTTT. This translates into CASSLLSNTGELFF. The V and J genes are TRBV28 and TRBJ2-2, with D uncertain. This CDR3 contains 14 residues. Trimming left V 1 base short and J 0 bases short, with 3 bases between. CDR1 is MDHEN and CDR2 is SYDVKM in the germline V gene.